These 8 T cell receptor beta chains originate from one sample sequenced in a study of blood T cell repertoires in COVID-19. Only in-frame clones appear in the TCRdb table, and some are missing; sequencing was by immunoSEQ multiplex PCR. Among approximately 430,000 clones listed, 75% to 90% were seen once. Sequencing was done on a sample of peripheral blood. Source of these receptors: a woman aged 25 to 39 with active or convalescent COVID-19.

The DNA of the CDR3 is TGCAGTGCTAGTCCCCTGAGTAGCGGAGACAATGAGCAGTTCTTC. It encodes CSASPLSSGDNEQFF. The rearrangement joins TRBV20-1 to TRBJ2-1, with D perhaps TRBD2 (6 bases). The CDR3 spans 15 residues. V was pared by 3 bases and J by 5 bases, with 17 bases between. Germline loops: CDR1 DFQATT, CDR2 SNEGSKA (reference sequence).

This clone showed up just once. The rearrangement links TRBV3-1 (or the pseudogene TRBV3-2) to TRBJ2-5; D gene uncertain. V was cut by 3 bases and J by 6 bases, with 14 bases left in between. CDR1 LGHDT and CDR2 YNNKEL come from the germline V gene (reference sequence). CDR3 size: 14 residues. As DNA, the CDR3 is TGTGCCAGCAGCCAGGAGCTGGGTTCGCAGACCCAGTACTTC. It specifies CASSQELGSQTQYF.

The chain uses TRBV20-1 and TRBJ2-2; possibly TRBD2 for D (5 bases). CDR3 length equals 14 residues. Looked up from germline, CDR1 is DFQATT and CDR2 is SNEGSKA (reference sequence). Trimming removed 3 bases at V and 0 bases at J, with 8 bases between. The CDR3 DNA reads TGCAGTGCTAGTGTGGGAGCGAACACCGGGGAGCTGTTTTTT. Protein sequence: CSASVGANTGELFF.

The rearrangement links TRBV5-1 to TRBJ1-1, with a weak D call TRBD1 (6 bases). V was shortened by 2 bases and J by 3 bases, with 17 bases between the two germline ends. Germline CDR1 reads SGHRS; CDR2 reads YFSETQ. CDR3 length equals 16 residues. The CDR3 here is CASSFGTRSVDTEAFF. The CDR3 DNA sequence: TGCGCCAGCAGCTTTGGGACACGGTCGGTGGACACTGAAGCTTTCTTT.

V and J are TRBV5-6 and TRBJ1-1; D perhaps matches TRBD1 (5 bases). Germline CDR1 is SGHDT and CDR2 is YYEEEE. The CDR3 contains 14 residues. Between the trimmed V and J ends, which lost 1 base and 6 bases, there was a span of 13 bases. CDR3 sequence reads: CASSLIPQGAEAFF. CDR3 in DNA: TGTGCCAGCAGCTTGATCCCGCAGGGCGCTGAAGCTTTCTTT.

This clone occurred a few times. V usage is TRBV3-1 (or the pseudogene TRBV3-2) and J usage is TRBJ1-3; 8 nucleotides match TRBD1. Germline CDR1 and CDR2: LGHDT and YNNKEL (reference sequence). V lost 0 bases, J lost 0 bases, and 7 bases stayed unmatched. The length of the CDR3 is 18 residues. CDR3 amino acids: CASSQDFGQGSSGNTIYF. In DNA, the CDR3 is TGTGCCAGCAGCCAAGACTTCGGACAGGGAAGCTCTGGAAACACCATATATTTT.

V and J are TRBV29-1 and TRBJ1-1, with D possibly TRBD1 on 6 matching bases. The CDR3 extends over 15 amino acids. Germline-derived CDR1 and CDR2 are SQVTM and ANQGSEA. Trimming pared 4 bases from V and 4 bases from J, leaving 19 bases between. In DNA, the CDR3 is TGCAGCGTTGCGCTTCACAGGGACGTTTTCACTGAAGCTTTCTTT. Amino acid sequence: CSVALHRDVFTEAFF.

This clone appeared once. The V gene is TRBV5-1, the J gene TRBJ2-7; 7 bases align to TRBD1. CDR3 length equals 15 residues. Looked up from germline, CDR1 is SGHRS and CDR2 is YFSETQ. The V segment lost 5 bases and the J segment 2 bases; nucleotides outside the gene matches: 10. The CDR3 loop is CASRSSGTETYEQYF. The CDR3 nucleotides read TGCGCCAGCAGATCTTCCGGGACAGAGACCTACGAGCAGTACTTC. Looking up the rest from reference TRBV5-1 and TRBJ2-7 gives the full variable domain: KAGVTQTPRYLIKTRGQQVTLSCSPISGHRSVSWYQQTPGQGLQFLFEYFSETQRNKGNFPGRFSGRQFSNSRSEMNVSTLELGDSALYLCASRSSGTETYEQYFGPGTRLTVT.